The text below deals with one T cell receptor beta chain. Its antigen is as yet unknown. This specimen belongs to a study of identical twins. CDR1 and CDR2 (germline): DFQATT, SNEGSKA (reference sequence). Trimming stripped 6 bases from V and 2 bases from J, with 22 bases between. CDR3 length equals 16 residues. TCRdb used MiXCR to reprocess the 5' RACE reads, holding one entry per CDR3 protein. The repertoire consists of 400,000 to 600,000 distinct CDR3 sequences, with around 22% occurring once and the leading ten covering 0.45% to 0.5%. Points from the study as a whole: Within twin pairs, the out-of-frame alpha sequences they shared showed excess low generation probability.

The sample was also linked to a second study, of yellow fever vaccine responses in identical twins.

V usage is TRBV20-1 and J usage is TRBJ2-5; maybe TRBD1 (6 bases). The specimen was CD4+ T cells sorted from blood. This clonotype originated in a woman between 18 and 29 years old in good health. The CDR3 DNA sequence: TGCAGTGCCCAGCATTGGCAACAGGGAGAGCAAGAGACCCAGTACTTC. Protein sequence: CSAQHWQQGEQETQYF.